This entry lists 28 T cell receptor beta chains sequenced from one sample in a study of memory CD4+ T cells and cytomegalovirus serostatus. The sort gate was single viable CD3+CD4+CD8-CD45RO+ cells for memory CD4+ T cells. Clones were read by immunoSEQ multiplex PCR, and TCRdb kept only the in-frame ones, dropping some. The table shows 35,000 to 50,000 clones, with around 80% occurring only once. The sample was memory CD4+ T cells from blood. These TCRs come from an adult in good health and CMV-seronegative.

V is TRBV10-2 and J is TRBJ2-1, with no clear D. This CDR3 comprises 15 residues. CDR1 and CDR2 from the germline V gene are WSHSY and SAAADI. V was clipped by 0 bases and J by 2 bases, with 8 bases between them. The CDR3 sequence is CASSESPLTYNEQFF. In DNA, the CDR3 is TGCGCCAGCAGTGAGTCCCCCCTAACCTACAATGAGCAGTTCTTC.

This chain links TRBV7-2 with TRBJ2-1; D might be TRBD2 (6 bases). The CDR3 loop spans 14 amino acids. In germline, CDR1 is SGHTA, CDR2 FQGNSA. Trimming stripped 7 bases from V and 5 bases from J, with 15 bases between. CDR3 nucleotide sequence: TGTGCCAGCACCGCCTCGGGGGTCAACAATGAGCAGTTCTTC. This encodes CASTASGVNNEQFF.

This clone was counted between two and nine times. V and J are TRBV18 and TRBJ1-1, with 7 bases lining up with TRBD1. Germline values: CDR1 KGHSH, CDR2 LQKENI. This CDR3 region has 13 residues. V shed 8 bases and J 1 base; nucleotides not matched to a gene: 4. CDR3 sequence (DNA): TGTGCCAGCAGAGGGGACAGGAACACTGAAGCTTTCTTT. It specifies CASRGDRNTEAFF.

The chain recombines TRBV7-2 with TRBJ2-5; TRBD2 agrees at 9 bases. V lost 4 bases and J lost 2; bases outside the gene matches: 5. The CDR3 sequence is 15 residues long. From germline, CDR1 is SGHTA and CDR2 FQGNSA. Here the CDR3 reads CASSSVAGVQETQYF. The CDR3 DNA is TGTGCCAGCAGCTCGGTAGCGGGAGTACAAGAGACCCAGTACTTC.

V and J are TRBV7-2 and TRBJ2-5; D is undetermined. The length of the CDR3 is 11 residues. Germline-derived CDR1 and CDR2 are SGHTA and FQGNSA. The V end was cut by 2 bases, the J end by 5 bases, with 3 bases between. CDR3 sequence: CASSLMETQYF. As DNA, the CDR3 is TGTGCCAGCAGCTTAATGGAGACCCAGTACTTC.

This clone was recorded a few times. In nucleotides, the CDR3 is TGTGCCAGCAGTTTCCCTTCCTACCCTCGGGACAGACAAAATCAGCCCCAGCATTTT. Translated: CASSFPSYPRDRQNQPQHF. The chain is built from TRBV28 and TRBJ1-5, with TRBD1 matching over 7 bases. Trimming removed 3 bases from V and 4 bases from J; junction bases left unmatched: 18. Germline V gene lookup returns CDR1 MDHEN and CDR2 SYDVKM. This CDR3 is 19 amino acids long.

This clone was observed a single time. CDR3 DNA: TGTGCCAGCAGCTTGGAACGCGTCGAGCAGTACTTC. Its protein is CASSLERVEQYF. The chain couples TRBV5-8 to TRBJ2-7, with no clear D. The CDR3 totals 12 residues. The germline CDR1 and CDR2 sequences are SGHTS and YDEGEE. Trimming pared 0 bases from V and 6 bases from J, leaving 7 bases between.

This chain joins TRBV9 and TRBJ2-5; either TRBD1 or TRBD2 may fit D (5 bases each). V lost 0 bases and J lost 2, with 11 bases in between. Germline V gene sequence: CDR1 SGDLS, CDR2 YYNGEE. The CDR3 totals 15 residues. The CDR3, as DNA: TGTGCCAGCAGCGTAGAGGGACGGAGGCAAGAGACCCAGTACTTC. Its protein product is CASSVEGRRQETQYF. Together with reference TRBV9 and TRBJ2-5, the CDR3 gives the full variable domain: DSGVTQTPKHLITATGQRVTLRCSPRSGDLSVYWYQQSLDQGLQFLIQYYNGEERAKGNILERFSAQQFPDLHSELNLSSLELGDSALYFCASSVEGRRQETQYFGPGTRLLVL.

J is TRBJ1-2 and V is TRBV15; 8 bases fit TRBD1. The V segment lost 2 bases and the J segment 7 bases; nucleotides outside the gene matches: 0. The germline gives CDR1 LNHNV, CDR2 YYDKDF (reference sequence). The CDR3 is 12 residues long. CDR3 sequence: CATSRTGGGYTF. For the CDR3, the DNA is TGTGCCACCAGCAGAACAGGGGGTGGCTACACCTTC.

The V gene is TRBV18, the J gene TRBJ2-3; D might be TRBD1 or TRBD2, each matching 5 bases. V was pared by 3 bases and J by 0 bases, with 7 bases between. CDR3 length equals 14 residues. Germline values: CDR1 KGHSH, CDR2 LQKENI. The CDR3: CASSPGASTDTQYF. The CDR3 coding sequence is TGTGCCAGCTCACCCGGGGCTAGCACAGATACGCAGTATTTT.

This chain joins TRBV5-6 and TRBJ2-3, with a possible D match to TRBD1 (6 bases). The CDR3 is 14 residues long. Deletions cut 0 bases from V and 4 bases from J, with 9 bases between. The V gene's germline CDR1 is SGHDT and CDR2 YYEEEE. The CDR3 sequence: CASSLVWTADTQYF. The CDR3 coding sequence is TGTGCCAGCAGCTTGGTGTGGACAGCAGATACGCAGTATTTT.

The chain carries TRBV30 and TRBJ1-2, with D tentatively TRBD1 (5 bases). Germline V gives CDR1 GTSNPN, CDR2 SVGIG (reference sequence). The ends were cut back, 1 base at V and 5 bases at J, with 11 bases in the middle. This CDR3 contains 13 residues. Here the CDR3 reads CAWSEGRKYGYTF. CDR3 sequence (DNA): TGTGCCTGGAGTGAGGGACGGAAATATGGCTACACCTTC.

The V call is TRBV7-9, the J call TRBJ1-4; 7 nucleotides agree with TRBD1. V was pared by 3 bases and J by 5 bases, with 9 bases of the junction left unmatched. The CDR3 is 16 amino acids. Per the germline V gene, CDR1 is SEHNR and CDR2 is FQNEAQ (reference sequence). CDR3 DNA sequence: TGTGCCAGCAGCTTCCACCGAGGGGGCGAGAATGAAAAACTGTTTTTT. Amino acids: CASSFHRGGENEKLFF.

The gene calls are TRBV5-1 and TRBJ2-7; D not resolved. CDR1 is SGHRS and CDR2 is YFSETQ in the germline V gene. The CDR3 spans 11 residues. V was shortened by 4 bases and J by 0 bases, with 2 bases between the two germline ends. In nucleotides, the CDR3 is TGCGCCAGCAGCAACTCCTACGAGCAGTACTTC. Its translation is CASSNSYEQYF.

The chain is built from TRBV11-2 and TRBJ1-5; perhaps TRBD1 as D (5 bases). Per the germline V gene, CDR1 is SGHAT and CDR2 is FQNNGV. V lost 5 bases to trimming and J lost 13 bases, with 21 bases between them. This CDR3 spans 14 amino acids. The CDR3 reads CASSPGTDSLLQHF. CDR3 nucleotide sequence: TGTGCCAGCAGCCCCGGGACTGATTCACTTCTACAGCATTTT.

The rearrangement joins TRBV5-1 to TRBJ1-4; D ambiguous. V shed 5 bases and J shed 0 bases, with 11 bases lying between them. This CDR3 is 15 amino acids long. From germline, CDR1 is SGHRS and CDR2 YFSETQ. CDR3 sequence reads: CASRPGMATNEKLFF. The CDR3 DNA reads TGCGCCAGCAGACCCGGGATGGCAACTAATGAAAAACTGTTTTTT.

This sequence joins TRBV5-1 and TRBJ2-5; 8 bases line up with TRBD2. V shed 2 bases, J shed 5 bases, and the junction held 8 bases outside the gene matches. Germline V gene data show CDR1 as SGHRS and CDR2 as YFSETQ. The CDR3 consists of 15 residues. The CDR3 sequence: CASSLGAGGYETQYF. DNA of the CDR3: TGCGCCAGCAGCTTAGGCGCGGGAGGTTATGAGACCCAGTACTTC.

This clone showed up just a few times. This chain links TRBV10-1 with TRBJ2-7; tentative D call: TRBD2 (6 bases). The CDR3 length is 12 residues. Germline V gives CDR1 WNHNN, CDR2 SYGVQD (reference sequence). With 11 bases removed from V and 4 bases from J, the gap between germline ends came to 15 bases. The CDR3 nucleotides are TGCGCCCCTAGACTAGACACATACGAGCAGTACTTC. Encoded protein: CAPRLDTYEQYF.

This rearrangement joins TRBV6-5 to TRBJ2-2, with 8 nucleotides matching TRBD2. Germline V gives CDR1 MNHEY, CDR2 SVGAGI. J lost 6 bases, V lost 2 bases, and 5 bases had no gene match. The CDR3 is 15 amino acids. The CDR3 reads CASSYRPGGAGELFF. The CDR3, as DNA: TGTGCCAGCAGTTACCGCCCGGGGGGGGCCGGGGAGCTGTTTTTT.

This clone occurred a few times. The chain uses TRBV7-8 and TRBJ2-3; 7 bases fit TRBD2. CDR3 length equals 15 residues. The germline gives CDR1 SGHVS, CDR2 FQNEAQ. V lost 1 base to trimming and J lost 5 bases; unmatched junction nucleotides: 6. The CDR3 here is CASSLGGGPQDTQYF. Written as DNA, the CDR3 is TGTGCCAGCAGCTTAGGGGGAGGGCCCCAAGATACGCAGTATTTT.

This chain joins TRBV18 and TRBJ2-3; TRBD2 agrees at 8 bases. This CDR3 has 17 amino acids. J gave up 2 bases and V 6 bases, and 13 bases lay outside the gene matches. Germline V lookup: CDR1 KGHSH, CDR2 LQKENI. The CDR3 loop reads CASSLVLTSEVTDTQYF. CDR3 nucleotides: TGTGCCAGCTCCCTAGTCTTGACTAGCGAGGTCACAGATACGCAGTATTTT.

The V and J genes are TRBV6-5 and TRBJ1-3, with D possibly TRBD1 on 5 matching bases. Trimming left V 5 bases short and J 4 bases short, with 15 bases between. In germline, CDR1 is MNHEY, CDR2 SVGAGI. This CDR3 is 15 amino acids long. The CDR3 DNA reads as TGTGCCAGCAGTCCGTCCGGGGACGGGGGAAACACCATATATTTT. Encoded protein: CASSPSGDGGNTIYF.

This rearrangement joins TRBV29-1 to TRBJ2-2, with D possibly being TRBD1 (6 bases). The V end lost 8 bases, the J end lost 1 base, and 14 bases lay between the germline ends. This CDR3 region has 14 residues. Germline-derived CDR1 and CDR2 are SQVTM and ANQGSEA. CDR3 nucleotide sequence: TGCAGCCTGTTTGAGACAGGGAACACCGGGGAGCTGTTTTTT. Translated: CSLFETGNTGELFF.

V is TRBV18 and J is TRBJ2-2, with 7 bases identical to TRBD1. Germline V gene lookup returns CDR1 KGHSH and CDR2 LQKENI. J gave up 1 base and V 3 bases, and 8 bases lay outside the gene matches. This CDR3 is 17 amino acids long. CDR3 nucleotide sequence: TGTGCCAGCTCACCTTACTCCGGGACAGTGAACACCGGGGAGCTGTTTTTT. It yields the protein CASSPYSGTVNTGELFF.

Only a few counts were recorded for this clone. The chain uses TRBV5-5 and TRBJ2-1; D unclear. The V and J ends lost 0 bases and 1 base respectively, with 8 bases between them. CDR1 and CDR2 (germline): SGHKS, YYEKEE (reference sequence). CDR3 length: 15 amino acids. CDR3 loop: CASSLDGDSYNEQFF. The DNA for the CDR3 is TGTGCCAGCAGCTTGGATGGGGATTCCTACAATGAGCAGTTCTTC.

The V and J genes are TRBV11-3 and TRBJ1-3; no clear D gene. The CDR3 is 16 amino acids. The V gene's germline CDR1 is SGHNT and CDR2 YENEEA. Trimming shortened V by 3 bases and J by 4 bases, and 16 bases separated the two germline ends. The CDR3 nucleotides read TGTGCCAGCAGCTTCGGATCACGCCCAGTGGGAAACACCATATATTTT. Amino acids: CASSFGSRPVGNTIYF.

This chain links TRBV5-1 with TRBJ2-1, with 14 bases matching TRBD2. This CDR3 spans 17 amino acids. Per the germline V gene, CDR1 is SGHRS and CDR2 is YFSETQ. The junction had 5 bases not matched to a gene; V was cut back by 0 bases and J by 6 bases. CDR3 sequence reads: CASSLGGLAGDGNEQFF. The CDR3 nucleotides read TGCGCCAGCAGCTTGGGGGGACTAGCGGGAGATGGCAATGAGCAGTTCTTC.

V gene TRBV5-1 combines with J gene TRBJ2-1; D might be TRBD2 (5 bases). Trimming stripped 2 bases from V and 10 bases from J, with 13 bases between. CDR1 and CDR2 from the germline V gene are SGHRS and YFSETQ. The CDR3 has 13 amino acids. The CDR3 here is CASSFEGLWEQFF. The CDR3 nucleotides read TGCGCCAGCAGCTTTGAGGGCCTTTGGGAGCAGTTCTTC.